This T cell receptor (beta chain) is drawn from a study of T-cell memory formation after mild COVID-19. Study conclusions and caveats: Contracting CD8+ clones were enriched in EMRA, CD4+ mainly in CM and EM. In second-wave clones peaking day 37, SARS-CoV-2 specificity remained unconfirmed. Some clones that responded turned up in pre-infection memory, which suggests that cross-reactive memory joined in.

The V gene lost 4 bases and the J gene lost 7 bases, with 12 bases spanning the gap. Germline V gene lookup returns CDR1 SGHDT and CDR2 YYEEEE. This CDR3 contains 14 residues. This clonotype came up a few times. No antigen is known for it. Via MiXCR, TCRdb re-called the 5' RACE reads, giving one row per CDR3 protein. The data show hundreds of thousands of distinct CDR3 sequences, more than 15% seen once. This receptor was identified in a man younger than 30 who had mild COVID-19 (a few samples of this study predate the infection). Cell type and time point are not known. The V and J genes are TRBV5-6 and TRBJ1-6; D call uncertain. The sample comprised PBMCs or a T cell subset sorted from them (not recorded which). The CDR3 coding sequence is TGTGCCAGCAGCCCACCGGACCCGAATTCACCCCTCCACTTT. This translates into CASSPPDPNSPLHF.